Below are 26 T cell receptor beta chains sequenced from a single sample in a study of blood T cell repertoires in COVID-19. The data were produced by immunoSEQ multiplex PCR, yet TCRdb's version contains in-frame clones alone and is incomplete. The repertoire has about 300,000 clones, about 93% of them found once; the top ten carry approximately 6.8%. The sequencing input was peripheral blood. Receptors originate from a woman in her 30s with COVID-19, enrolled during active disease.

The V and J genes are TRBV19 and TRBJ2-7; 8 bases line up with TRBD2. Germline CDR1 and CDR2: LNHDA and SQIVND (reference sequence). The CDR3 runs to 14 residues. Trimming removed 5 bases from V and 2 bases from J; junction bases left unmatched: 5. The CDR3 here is CASSATSGAYEQYF. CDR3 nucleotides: TGTGCCAGTAGTGCAACTAGCGGCGCCTACGAGCAGTACTTC.

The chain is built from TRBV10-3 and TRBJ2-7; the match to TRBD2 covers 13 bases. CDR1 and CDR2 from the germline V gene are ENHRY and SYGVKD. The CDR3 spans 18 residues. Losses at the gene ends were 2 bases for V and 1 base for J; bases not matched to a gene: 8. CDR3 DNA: TGTGCCATCAGTGAGCCAGGACTAGCGGGAGACTCTTCCTACGAGCAGTACTTC. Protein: CAISEPGLAGDSSYEQYF.

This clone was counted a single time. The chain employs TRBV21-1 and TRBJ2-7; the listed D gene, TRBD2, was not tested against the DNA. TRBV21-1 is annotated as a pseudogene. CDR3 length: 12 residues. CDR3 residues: CASRAKSYEQYF. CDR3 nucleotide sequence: TGTGCCAGCAGAGCTAAATCCTACGAGCAGTACTTC.

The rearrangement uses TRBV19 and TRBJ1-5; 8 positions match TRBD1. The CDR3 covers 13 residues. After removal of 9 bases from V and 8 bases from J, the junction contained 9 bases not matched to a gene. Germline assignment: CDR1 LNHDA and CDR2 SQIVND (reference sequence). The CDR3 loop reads CASRDRGGEPQHF. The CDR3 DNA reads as TGTGCCAGCAGAGACAGGGGAGGTGAGCCCCAGCATTTT.

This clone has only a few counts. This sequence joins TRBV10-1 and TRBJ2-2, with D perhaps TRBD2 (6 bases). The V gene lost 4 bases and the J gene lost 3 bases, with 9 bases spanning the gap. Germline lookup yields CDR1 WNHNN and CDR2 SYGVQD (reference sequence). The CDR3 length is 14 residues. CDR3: CASSAIADTGELFF. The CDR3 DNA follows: TGCGCCAGCAGTGCGATAGCGGACACCGGGGAGCTGTTTTTT.

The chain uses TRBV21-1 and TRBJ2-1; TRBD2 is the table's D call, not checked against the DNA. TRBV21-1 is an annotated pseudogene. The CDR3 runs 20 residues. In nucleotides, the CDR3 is TGTGCCAGCAGCAAAGGGGTTAGTCTAGCGGGAGGGGACTCCTACAATGAGCAGTTCTTC. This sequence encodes CASSKGVSLAGGDSYNEQFF.

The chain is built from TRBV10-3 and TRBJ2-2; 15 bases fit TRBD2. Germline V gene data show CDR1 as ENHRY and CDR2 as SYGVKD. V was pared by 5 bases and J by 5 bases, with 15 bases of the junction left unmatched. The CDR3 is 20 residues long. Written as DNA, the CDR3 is TGTGCCATCAGTCCGGGACTCGGACTAGCGGGAGGGCCGCGAACCGGGGAGCTGTTTTTT. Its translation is CAISPGLGLAGGPRTGELFF.

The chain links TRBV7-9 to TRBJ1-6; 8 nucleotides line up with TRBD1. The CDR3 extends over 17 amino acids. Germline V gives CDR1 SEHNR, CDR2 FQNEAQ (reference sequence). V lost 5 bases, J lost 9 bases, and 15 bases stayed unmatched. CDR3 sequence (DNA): TGTGCCAGCAGCGCCCACCCGCAGGGGGCGAGACGTTCACCCCTCCACTTT. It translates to CASSAHPQGARRSPLHF.

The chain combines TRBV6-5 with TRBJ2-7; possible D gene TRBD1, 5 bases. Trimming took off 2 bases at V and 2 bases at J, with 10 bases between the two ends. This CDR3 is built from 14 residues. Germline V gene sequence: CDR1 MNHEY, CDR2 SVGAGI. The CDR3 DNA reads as TGTGCCAGCAGTTACGGCGACAGCACCTACGAGCAGTACTTC. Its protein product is CASSYGDSTYEQYF.

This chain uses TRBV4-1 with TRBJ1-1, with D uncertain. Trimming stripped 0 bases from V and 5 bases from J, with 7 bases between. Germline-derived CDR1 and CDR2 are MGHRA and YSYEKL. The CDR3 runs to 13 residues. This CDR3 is CASSQDGSTEAFF. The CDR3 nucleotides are TGCGCCAGCAGCCAAGATGGGAGTACTGAAGCTTTCTTT.

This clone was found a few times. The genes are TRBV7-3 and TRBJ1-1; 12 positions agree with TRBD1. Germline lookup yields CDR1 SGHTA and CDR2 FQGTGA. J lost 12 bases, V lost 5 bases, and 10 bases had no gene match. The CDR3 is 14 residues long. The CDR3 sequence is CASSPTGTGGVTFF. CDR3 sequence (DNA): TGTGCCAGCAGCCCCACCGGGACAGGGGGCGTAACTTTCTTT.

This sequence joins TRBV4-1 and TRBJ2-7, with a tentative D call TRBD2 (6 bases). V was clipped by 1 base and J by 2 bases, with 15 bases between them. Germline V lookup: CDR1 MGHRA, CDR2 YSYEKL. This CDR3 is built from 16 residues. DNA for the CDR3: TGCGCCAGCAGCCAAGGGTATGCCGGGAGTCCCTACGAGCAGTACTTC. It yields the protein CASSQGYAGSPYEQYF.

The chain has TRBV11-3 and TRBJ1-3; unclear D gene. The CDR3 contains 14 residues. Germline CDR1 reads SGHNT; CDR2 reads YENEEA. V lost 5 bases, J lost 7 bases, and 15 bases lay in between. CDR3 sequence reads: CASSPKAPGNTIYF. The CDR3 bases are TGTGCCAGCAGCCCGAAGGCCCCCGGGAACACCATATATTTT.

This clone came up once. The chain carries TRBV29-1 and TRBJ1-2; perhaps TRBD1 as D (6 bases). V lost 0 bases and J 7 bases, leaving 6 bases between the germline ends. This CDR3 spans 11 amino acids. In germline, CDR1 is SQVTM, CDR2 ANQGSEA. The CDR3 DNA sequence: TGCAGCGTTGAAGACAGGGGTGGCTACACCTTC. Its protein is CSVEDRGGYTF.

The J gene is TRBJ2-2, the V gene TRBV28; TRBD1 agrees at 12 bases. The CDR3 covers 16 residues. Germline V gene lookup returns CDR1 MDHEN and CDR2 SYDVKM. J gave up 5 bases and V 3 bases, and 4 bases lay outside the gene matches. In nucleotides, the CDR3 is TGTGCCAGCAGTTTGACGGGACAGGGGGCGACCGGGGAGCTGTTTTTT. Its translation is CASSLTGQGATGELFF.

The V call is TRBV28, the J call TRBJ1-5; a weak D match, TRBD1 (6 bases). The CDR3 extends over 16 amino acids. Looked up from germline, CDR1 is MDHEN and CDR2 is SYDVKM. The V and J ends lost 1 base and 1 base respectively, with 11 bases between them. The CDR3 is CASSLFRQVSNQPQHF. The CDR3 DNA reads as TGTGCCAGCAGTTTATTCCGACAGGTCAGCAATCAGCCCCAGCATTTT.

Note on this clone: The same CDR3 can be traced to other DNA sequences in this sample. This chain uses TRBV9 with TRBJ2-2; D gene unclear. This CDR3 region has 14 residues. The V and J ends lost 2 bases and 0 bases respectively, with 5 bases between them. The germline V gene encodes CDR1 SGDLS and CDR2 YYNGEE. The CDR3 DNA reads TGTGCCAGCAGCGTGCTAGCGAACACCGGGGAGCTGTTTTTT. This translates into CASSVLANTGELFF.

CDR3 DNA sequence: TGTGCCAGCAGCTTAGGGCGGGCGAGCACTGAAGCTTTCTTT. It encodes CASSLGRASTEAFF. This chain links TRBV11-1 with TRBJ1-1; D is ambiguous. The CDR3 is made up of 14 amino acids. Trimming left V 1 base short and J 4 bases short, with 10 bases between. The germline V gene has CDR1 SGHAT and CDR2 FQDESV (reference sequence).

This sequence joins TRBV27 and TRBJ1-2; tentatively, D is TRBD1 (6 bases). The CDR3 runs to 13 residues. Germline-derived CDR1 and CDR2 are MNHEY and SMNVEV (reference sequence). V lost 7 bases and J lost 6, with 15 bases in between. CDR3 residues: CASKRGGEDGYTF. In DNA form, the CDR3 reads TGTGCCAGCAAAAGAGGGGGAGAAGATGGCTACACCTTC.

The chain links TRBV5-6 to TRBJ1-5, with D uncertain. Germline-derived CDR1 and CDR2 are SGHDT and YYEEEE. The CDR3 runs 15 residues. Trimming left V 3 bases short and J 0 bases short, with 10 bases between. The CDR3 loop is CASSSMRHSNQPQHF. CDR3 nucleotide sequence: TGTGCCAGCAGCTCCATGAGACATAGCAATCAGCCCCAGCATTTT.

CDR3 protein: CASSPGVAGQETQYF. CDR3 DNA: TGTGCCAGCAGCCCTGGAGTAGCGGGACAAGAGACCCAGTACTTC. The chain is built from TRBV7-3 and TRBJ2-5, with TRBD2 matching 8 bases. Germline V CDR1 and CDR2: SGHTA, FQGTGA. The CDR3 is 15 amino acids. V dropped 5 bases and J dropped 2; count of bases not matched to a gene: 7.

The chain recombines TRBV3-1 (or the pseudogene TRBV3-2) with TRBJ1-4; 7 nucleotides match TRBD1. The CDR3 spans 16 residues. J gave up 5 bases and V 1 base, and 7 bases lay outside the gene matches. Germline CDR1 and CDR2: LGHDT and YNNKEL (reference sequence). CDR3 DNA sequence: TGTGCCAGCAGCCAAGTTCTGACAGGGTTAAATGAAAAACTGTTTTTT. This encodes CASSQVLTGLNEKLFF.

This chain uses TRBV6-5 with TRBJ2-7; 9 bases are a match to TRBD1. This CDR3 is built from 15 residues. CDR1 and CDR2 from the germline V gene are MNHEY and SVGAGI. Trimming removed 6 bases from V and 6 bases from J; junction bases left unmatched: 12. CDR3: CASRLLGQGLGEQYF. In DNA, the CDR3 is TGTGCCAGCAGGCTATTGGGACAGGGTCTCGGCGAGCAGTACTTC.

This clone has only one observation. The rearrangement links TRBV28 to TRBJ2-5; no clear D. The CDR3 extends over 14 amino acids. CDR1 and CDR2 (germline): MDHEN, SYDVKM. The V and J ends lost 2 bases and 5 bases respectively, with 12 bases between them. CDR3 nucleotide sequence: TGTGCCAGCAGTTTACCCCCAGGCGAGGAGACCCAGTACTTC. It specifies CASSLPPGEETQYF.

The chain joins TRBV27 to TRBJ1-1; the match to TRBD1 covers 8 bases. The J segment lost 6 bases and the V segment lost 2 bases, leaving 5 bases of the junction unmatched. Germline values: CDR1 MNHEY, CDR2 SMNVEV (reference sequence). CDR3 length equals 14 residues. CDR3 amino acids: CASSLRRGLAEAFF. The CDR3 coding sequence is TGTGCCAGCAGTTTACGCAGGGGGCTGGCTGAAGCTTTCTTT.

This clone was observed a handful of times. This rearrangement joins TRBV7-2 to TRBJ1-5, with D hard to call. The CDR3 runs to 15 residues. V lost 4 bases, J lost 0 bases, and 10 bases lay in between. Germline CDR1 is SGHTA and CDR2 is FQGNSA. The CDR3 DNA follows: TGTGCCAGCAGCTCTAGTGACTATAGCAATCAGCCCCAGCATTTT. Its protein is CASSSSDYSNQPQHF.